This T cell receptor beta chain was recovered during a study of T cell repertoires in cytomegalovirus infection. A single record per CDR3 protein comes from TCRdb applying MiXCR to the reads. The sample shows 250,000 to 350,000 distinct CDR3 sequences, roughly 23% of them seen only once. CDR1 and CDR2 (germline): SNHLY, FYNNEI. Deletions cut 6 bases from V and 5 bases from J, with 11 bases between. The CDR3 consists of 13 residues. This receptor was obtained from a human donor in good health (CMV status not recorded). Some clones in this sample may be carry-over from other donors' samples. The rearrangement uses TRBV2 and TRBJ1-5; D call uncertain. Material for sequencing was PBMCs. The CDR3 sequence: CASRRERDQPQHF. DNA of the CDR3: TGTGCCAGCAGGAGGGAACGGGATCAGCCCCAGCATTTT. The full variable domain, rest sourced from reference TRBV2 and TRBJ1-5, is EPEVTQTPSHQVTQMGQEVILRCVPISNHLYFYWYRQILGQKVEFLVSFYNNEISEKSEIFDDQFSVERPDGSNFTLKIRSTKLEDSAMYFCASRRERDQPQHFGDGTRLSIL.